These T cell receptor beta chains were read from a single sample in a study of identical twins. MiXCR was run by TCRdb on the 5' RACE reads, yielding one entry per CDR3 protein. The table has 400,000 to 600,000 distinct CDR3 sequences, about 22% seen once; the top ten hold about 0.48%. The data also belong to a second study, concerning yellow fever vaccine responses in identical twins.

Sequenced sample: CD4+ T cells sorted from blood. The receptors were gathered from a woman between 18 and 29 years old in good health. CDR3s include the opening cysteine and the closing phenylalanine or tryptophan. Each record gives: D gene, J gene, V gene, CDR3 protein. D genes are given only for firm matches.

D: TRBD1
J: TRBJ2-6
V: TRBV3-1
CDR3: CASSQTGSTLSGANVLTF

D: .
J: TRBJ2-2
V: TRBV11-2
CDR3: CASSSRANGGTGELFF

D: .
J: TRBJ2-1
V: TRBV9
CDR3: CASSAWGPGDNEQFF

D: TRBD2
J: TRBJ2-1
V: TRBV15
CDR3: CATSIPVPGLAGHEQFF

D: TRBD1
J: TRBJ2-1
V: TRBV18
CDR3: CASSPSGQGNYNEQFF

D: .
J: TRBJ2-4
V: TRBV6-1
CDR3: CASSEDLLAKNIQYF

D: TRBD1
J: TRBJ1-3
V: TRBV12-3/TRBV12-4
CDR3: CASSYPGQGRNTIYF

D: .
J: TRBJ2-1
V: TRBV15
CDR3: CATSRVDSGNEQFF

D: TRBD2
J: TRBJ2-1
V: TRBV20-1
CDR3: CSALPGLAVNEQFF

D: .
J: TRBJ1-1
V: TRBV3-1
CDR3: CASSAGAEAFF

D: TRBD2
J: TRBJ2-3
V: TRBV15
CDR3: CATSTGLAGSDTQYF

D: .
J: TRBJ1-3
V: TRBV20-1
CDR3: CSARVVSGNTIYF

D: TRBD2
J: TRBJ2-3
V: TRBV5-1
CDR3: CASSRTSGTDTQYF

D: .
J: TRBJ1-1
V: TRBV6-5
CDR3: CASSYLENTEAFF

D: .
J: TRBJ1-1
V: TRBV28
CDR3: CASTEAYRGAAEAFF

D: TRBD1
J: TRBJ2-1
V: TRBV20-1
CDR3: CGARVLGRGPETYNEQFF

D: TRBD1
J: TRBJ2-7
V: TRBV2
CDR3: CASTLTPGQGGTEQYF

D: .
J: TRBJ1-1
V: TRBV6-2/TRBV6-3
CDR3: CASRFGQLNTEAFF

D: TRBD2
J: TRBJ2-2
V: TRBV12-3/TRBV12-4
CDR3: CASSPSGLNTGELFF

D: .
J: TRBJ2-2
V: TRBV7-8
CDR3: CASSLAQLFLNTGELFF

D: TRBD2
J: TRBJ2-7
V: TRBV4-2
CDR3: CASSQASGAGLNSYEQYF

D: TRBD2
J: TRBJ2-3
V: TRBV29-1
CDR3: CSTSGIGSGGRRRDTQYF

D: .
J: TRBJ2-1
V: TRBV4-2
CDR3: CASSIRTGRTSRDYNEQFF

D: .
J: TRBJ2-1
V: TRBV5-1
CDR3: CASSSDWSGGAWEQFF

D: .
J: TRBJ1-1
V: TRBV12-2
CDR3: CASRFQRQGWEAFF

D: .
J: TRBJ1-1
V: TRBV18
CDR3: CASSNSPGTYTEAFF

D: TRBD2
J: TRBJ2-1
V: TRBV28
CDR3: CATKSGTSGNNEQFF

D: .
J: TRBJ2-3
V: TRBV9
CDR3: CASSSRTVSDTQYF

D: TRBD1
J: TRBJ2-7
V: TRBV4-1
CDR3: CASSQGQGGTTEQYF

D: TRBD2
J: TRBJ2-5
V: TRBV20-1
CDR3: CSARSATSGMETQYF

D: .
J: TRBJ2-2
V: TRBV5-1
CDR3: CASSPGQSVPTGELFF

D: TRBD2
J: TRBJ2-1
V: TRBV12-3/TRBV12-4
CDR3: CASSFSAIGGRALYNEQFF

D: .
J: TRBJ2-3
V: TRBV6-2/TRBV6-3
CDR3: CASSYSIREPADTQYF

D: TRBD1
J: TRBJ1-6
V: TRBV6-1
CDR3: CASRDRVHNSPLHF

D: .
J: TRBJ1-1
V: TRBV4-1
CDR3: CASSQQKGRAFF

D: TRBD2
J: TRBJ2-2
V: TRBV3-1
CDR3: CASSQAGGTGELFF

D: TRBD1
J: TRBJ1-1
V: TRBV7-9
CDR3: CASSKTGVDTEAFF

D: .
J: TRBJ2-5
V: TRBV3-1
CDR3: CASSHLTGSGETQYF

D: TRBD2
J: TRBJ2-7
V: TRBV7-9
CDR3: CASSPRSGRGYEQYF

D: .
J: TRBJ2-3
V: TRBV12-3/TRBV12-4
CDR3: CASSFLENTQYF

D: .
J: TRBJ2-4
V: TRBV6-2/TRBV6-3
CDR3: CASRRGTVAKNIQYF